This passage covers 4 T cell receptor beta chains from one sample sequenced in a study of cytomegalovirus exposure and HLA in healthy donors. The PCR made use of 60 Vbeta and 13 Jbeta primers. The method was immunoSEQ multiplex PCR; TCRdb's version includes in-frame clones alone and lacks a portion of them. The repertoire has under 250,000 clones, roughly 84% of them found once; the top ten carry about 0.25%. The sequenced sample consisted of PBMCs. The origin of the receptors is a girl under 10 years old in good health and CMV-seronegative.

The CDR3 region has the DNA TGTGCCAGCAGCTTAGATTCGAACTCGCCCCAGCAGTTCTTC. Protein product: CASSLDSNSPQQFF. The chain is built from TRBV11-3 and TRBJ2-1; D gene unclear. The V end was cut by 0 bases, the J end by 11 bases, with 14 bases between. Per the germline V gene, CDR1 is SGHNT and CDR2 is YENEEA. The CDR3 runs 14 residues.

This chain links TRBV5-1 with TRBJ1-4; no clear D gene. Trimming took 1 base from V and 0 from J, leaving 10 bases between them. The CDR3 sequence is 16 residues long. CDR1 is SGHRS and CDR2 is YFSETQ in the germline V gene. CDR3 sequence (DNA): TGCGCCAGCAGCTTGTCCCAGAGCGCAACTAATGAAAAACTGTTTTTT. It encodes CASSLSQSATNEKLFF.

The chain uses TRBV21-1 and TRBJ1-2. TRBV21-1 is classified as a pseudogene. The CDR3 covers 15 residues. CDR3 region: CASSKASQRDYGYTF. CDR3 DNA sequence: TGTGCCAGCAGCAAAGCAAGCCAGAGGGACTATGGCTACACCTTC.

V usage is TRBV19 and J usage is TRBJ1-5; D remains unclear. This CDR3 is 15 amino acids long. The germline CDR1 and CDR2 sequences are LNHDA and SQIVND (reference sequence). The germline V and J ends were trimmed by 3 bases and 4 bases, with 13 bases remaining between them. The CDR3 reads CASSIPAGPNQPQHF. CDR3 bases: TGTGCCAGTAGTATCCCTGCAGGTCCGAATCAGCCCCAGCATTTT.